This entry is about one T cell receptor (beta chain). In the original workflow: Without quality scores, immunoSEQ junctional reads could not be filtered like full-length reads. Libraries were prepared by immunoSEQ multiplex PCR; TCRdb keeps only in-frame clonotypes and omits some of them. The D gene and trimming were derived from the DNA, and the V and J assignments and clone size from that table. The sample shows about 800,000 clones, roughly 96% of them seen only once. Positive CCR7 selection of CD45RO-negative cells yielded the naive CD8 cells, and terminally differentiated effector memory CD45RA+ cells were excluded. These data belong to a study of shared clonotypes between healthy human individuals. The source material was naive CD8+ T cells sorted from blood. The sequence was collected from a man in his thirties or forties in good health.

Here the CDR3 reads CASRLAERLAGGPHVNEQYF. CDR3 sequence (DNA): TGTGCAAGTCGCTTAGCAGAACGGCTAGCGGGAGGGCCCCACGTGAACGAGCAGTACTTC. This rearrangement joins TRBV12-2 to TRBJ2-7; TRBD2 is the table's D call, not checked against the DNA. TRBV12-2 is tagged as a pseudogene. The CDR3 spans 20 residues.